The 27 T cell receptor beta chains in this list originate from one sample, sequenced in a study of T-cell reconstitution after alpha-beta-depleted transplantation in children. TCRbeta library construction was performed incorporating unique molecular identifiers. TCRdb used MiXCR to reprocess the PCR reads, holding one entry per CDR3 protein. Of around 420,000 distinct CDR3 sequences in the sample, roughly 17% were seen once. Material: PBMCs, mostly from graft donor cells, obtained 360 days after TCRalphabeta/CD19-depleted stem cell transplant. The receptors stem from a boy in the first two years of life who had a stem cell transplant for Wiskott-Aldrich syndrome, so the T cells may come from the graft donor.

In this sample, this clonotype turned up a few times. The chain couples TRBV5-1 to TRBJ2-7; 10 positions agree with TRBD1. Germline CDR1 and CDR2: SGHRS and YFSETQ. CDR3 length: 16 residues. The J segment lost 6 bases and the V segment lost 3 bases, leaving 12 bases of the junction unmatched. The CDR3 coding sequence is TGCGCCAGCAGCTCATGGCCCGGACAGGGGGTGCCCGAGCAGTACTTC. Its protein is CASSSWPGQGVPEQYF.

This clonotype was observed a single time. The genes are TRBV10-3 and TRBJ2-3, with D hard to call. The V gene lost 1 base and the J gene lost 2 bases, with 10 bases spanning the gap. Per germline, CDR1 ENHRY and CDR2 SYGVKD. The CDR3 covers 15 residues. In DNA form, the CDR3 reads TGTGCCATCAGTGAGTACGCCGCTCACACAGATACGCAGTATTTT. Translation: CAISEYAAHTDTQYF.

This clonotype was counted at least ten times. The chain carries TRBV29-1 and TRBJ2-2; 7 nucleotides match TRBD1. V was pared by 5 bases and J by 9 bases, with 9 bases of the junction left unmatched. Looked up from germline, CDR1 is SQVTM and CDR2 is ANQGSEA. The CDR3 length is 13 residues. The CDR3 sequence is CSVRQGSRRELFF. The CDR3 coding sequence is TGCAGCGTTAGACAGGGTTCCCGACGGGAGCTGTTTTTT.

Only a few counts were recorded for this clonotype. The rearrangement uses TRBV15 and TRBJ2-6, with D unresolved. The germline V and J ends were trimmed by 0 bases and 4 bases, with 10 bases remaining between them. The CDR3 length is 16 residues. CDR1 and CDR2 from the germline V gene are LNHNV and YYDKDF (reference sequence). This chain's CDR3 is CATSREIRSGANVLTF. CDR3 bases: TGTGCCACCAGCAGAGAAATCCGTTCGGGGGCCAACGTCCTGACTTTC.

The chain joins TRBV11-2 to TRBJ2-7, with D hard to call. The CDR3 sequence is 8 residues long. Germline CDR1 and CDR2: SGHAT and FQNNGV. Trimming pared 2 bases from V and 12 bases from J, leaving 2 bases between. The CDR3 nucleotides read TGTGCCAGCAGCTTAAGGTACTTC. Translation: CASSLRYF.

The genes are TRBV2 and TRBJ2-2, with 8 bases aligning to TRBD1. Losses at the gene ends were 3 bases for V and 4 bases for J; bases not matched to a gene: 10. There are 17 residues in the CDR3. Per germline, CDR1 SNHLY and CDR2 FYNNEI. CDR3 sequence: CASSDYQGAHVTGELFF. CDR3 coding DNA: TGTGCCAGCAGTGATTACCAGGGGGCGCATGTCACCGGGGAGCTGTTTTTT.

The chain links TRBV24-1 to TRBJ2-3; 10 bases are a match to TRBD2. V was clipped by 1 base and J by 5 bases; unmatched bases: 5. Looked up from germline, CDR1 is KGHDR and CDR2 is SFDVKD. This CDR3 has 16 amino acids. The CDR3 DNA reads TGTGCCACCAGTGATTTTACTAGCGGGATGGGAGATACGCAGTATTTT. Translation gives CATSDFTSGMGDTQYF.

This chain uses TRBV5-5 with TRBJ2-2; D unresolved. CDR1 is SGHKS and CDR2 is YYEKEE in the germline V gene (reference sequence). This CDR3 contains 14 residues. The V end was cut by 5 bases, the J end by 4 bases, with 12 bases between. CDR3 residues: CASRSLGLTGELFF. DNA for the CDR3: TGTGCCAGCAGGTCTCTCGGGCTCACCGGGGAGCTGTTTTTT. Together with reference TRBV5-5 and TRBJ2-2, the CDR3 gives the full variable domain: DAGVTQSPTHLIKTRGQQVTLRCSPISGHKSVSWYQQVLGQGPQFIFQYYEKEERGRGNFPDRFSARQFPNYSSELNVNALLLGDSALYLCASRSLGLTGELFFGEGSRLTVL.

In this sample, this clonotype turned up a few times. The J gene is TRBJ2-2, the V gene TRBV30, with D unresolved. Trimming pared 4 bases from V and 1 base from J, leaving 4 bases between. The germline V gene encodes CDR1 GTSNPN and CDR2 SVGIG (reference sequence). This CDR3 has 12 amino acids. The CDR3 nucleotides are TGTGCCTGGATGGGGAACACCGGGGAGCTGTTTTTT. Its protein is CAWMGNTGELFF.

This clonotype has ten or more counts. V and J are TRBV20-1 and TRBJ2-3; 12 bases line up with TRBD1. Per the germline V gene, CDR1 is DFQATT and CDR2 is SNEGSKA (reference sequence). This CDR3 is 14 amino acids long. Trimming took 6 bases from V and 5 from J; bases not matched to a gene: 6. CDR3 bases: TGCAGTGCGTCACGGGACAGGGGGCGAGATACGCAGTATTTT. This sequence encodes CSASRDRGRDTQYF.

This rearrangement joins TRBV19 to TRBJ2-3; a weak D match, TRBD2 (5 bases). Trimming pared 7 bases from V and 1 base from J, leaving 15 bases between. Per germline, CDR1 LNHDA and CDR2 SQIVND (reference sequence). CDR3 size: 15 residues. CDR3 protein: CASTIRAERTDTQYF. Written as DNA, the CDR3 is TGTGCCAGTACCATAAGAGCGGAGCGCACAGATACGCAGTATTTT.

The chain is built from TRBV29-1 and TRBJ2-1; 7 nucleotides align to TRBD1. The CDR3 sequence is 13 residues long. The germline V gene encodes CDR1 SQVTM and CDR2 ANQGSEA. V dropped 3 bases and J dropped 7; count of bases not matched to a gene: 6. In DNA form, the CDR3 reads TGCAGCGTTGAGAGGACAGGTTGGAATGAGCAGTTCTTC. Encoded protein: CSVERTGWNEQFF.

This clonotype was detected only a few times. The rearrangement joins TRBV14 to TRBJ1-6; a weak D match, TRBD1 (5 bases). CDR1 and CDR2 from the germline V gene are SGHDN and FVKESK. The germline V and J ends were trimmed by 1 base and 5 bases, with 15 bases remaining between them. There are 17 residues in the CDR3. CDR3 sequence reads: CASSQAWGRVDNSPLHF. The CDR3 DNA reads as TGTGCCAGCAGCCAAGCTTGGGGCAGGGTCGATAATTCACCCCTCCACTTT.

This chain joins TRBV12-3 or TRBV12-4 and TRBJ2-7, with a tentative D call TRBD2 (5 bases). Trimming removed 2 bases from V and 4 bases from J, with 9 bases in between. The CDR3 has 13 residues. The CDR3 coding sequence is TGTGCCAGCAGTTTAAACACGGGGTACGAGCAGTACTTC. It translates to CASSLNTGYEQYF.

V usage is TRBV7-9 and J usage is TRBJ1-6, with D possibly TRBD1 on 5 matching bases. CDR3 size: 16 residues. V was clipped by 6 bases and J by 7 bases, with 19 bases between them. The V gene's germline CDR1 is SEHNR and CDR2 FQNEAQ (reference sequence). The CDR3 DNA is TGTGCCAGCAGAACAACACCGGGACGGAGAAATTCACCCCTCCACTTT. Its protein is CASRTTPGRRNSPLHF.

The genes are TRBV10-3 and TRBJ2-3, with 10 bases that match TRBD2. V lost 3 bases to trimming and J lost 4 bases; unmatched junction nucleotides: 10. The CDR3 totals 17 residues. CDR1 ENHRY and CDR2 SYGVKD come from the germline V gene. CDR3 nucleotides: TGTGCCATCAGTGAATTCGGGCTAGCGGGGGCCTCAGATACGCAGTATTTT. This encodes CAISEFGLAGASDTQYF.

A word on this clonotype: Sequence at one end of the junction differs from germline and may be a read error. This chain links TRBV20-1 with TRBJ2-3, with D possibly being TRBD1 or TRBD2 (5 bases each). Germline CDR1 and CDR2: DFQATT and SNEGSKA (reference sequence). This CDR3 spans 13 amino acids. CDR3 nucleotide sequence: TGCATTGCTAGGGGCGGGAGCACAGATACGCAGTATTTT. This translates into CIARGGSTDTQYF.

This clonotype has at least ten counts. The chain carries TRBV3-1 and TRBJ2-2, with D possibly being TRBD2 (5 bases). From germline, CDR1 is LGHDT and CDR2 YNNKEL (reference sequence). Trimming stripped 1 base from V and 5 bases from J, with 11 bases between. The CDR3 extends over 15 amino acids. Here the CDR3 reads CASSQGALATGELFF. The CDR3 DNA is TGTGCCAGCAGCCAAGGTGCGCTAGCAACCGGGGAGCTGTTTTTT.

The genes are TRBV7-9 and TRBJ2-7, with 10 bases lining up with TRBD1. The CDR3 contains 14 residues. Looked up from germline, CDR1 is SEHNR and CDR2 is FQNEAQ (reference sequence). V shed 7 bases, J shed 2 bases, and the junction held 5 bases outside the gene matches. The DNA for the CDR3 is TGTGCCAGCACCGGGACAGGGGTCCCCTACGAGCAGTACTTC. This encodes CASTGTGVPYEQYF. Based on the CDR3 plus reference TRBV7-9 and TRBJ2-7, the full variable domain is DTGVSQNPRHKITKRGQNVTFRCDPISEHNRLYWYRQTLGQGPEFLTYFQNEAQLEKSRLLSDRFSAERPKGSFSTLEIQRTEQGDSAMYLCASTGTGVPYEQYFGPGTRLTVT.

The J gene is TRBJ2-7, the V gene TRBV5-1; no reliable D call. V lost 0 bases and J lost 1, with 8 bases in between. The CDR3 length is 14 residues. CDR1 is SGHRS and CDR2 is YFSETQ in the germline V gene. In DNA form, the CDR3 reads TGCGCCAGCAGCTTGGCCTCTTGGTCCTACGAGCAGTACTTC. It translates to CASSLASWSYEQYF.

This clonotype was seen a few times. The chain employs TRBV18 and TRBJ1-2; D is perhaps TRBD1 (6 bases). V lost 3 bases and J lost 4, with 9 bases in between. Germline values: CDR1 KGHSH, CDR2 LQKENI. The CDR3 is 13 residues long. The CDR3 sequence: CASSPDRSYGYTF. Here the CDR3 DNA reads TGTGCCAGCTCACCCGACAGGTCCTATGGCTACACCTTC.

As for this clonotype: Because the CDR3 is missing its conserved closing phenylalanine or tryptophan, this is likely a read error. The CDR3 loop is CASSRSTSPNEQFS. CDR3 nucleotide sequence: TGTGCCAGCAGCCGCTCGACTAGCCCCAATGAGCAGTTCTCC. The chain links TRBV14 to TRBJ2-1, with 7 bases fitting TRBD2. The V segment lost 4 bases and the J segment 6 bases; nucleotides outside the gene matches: 6. Germline-derived CDR1 and CDR2 are SGHDN and FVKESK. This CDR3 is 14 amino acids long.

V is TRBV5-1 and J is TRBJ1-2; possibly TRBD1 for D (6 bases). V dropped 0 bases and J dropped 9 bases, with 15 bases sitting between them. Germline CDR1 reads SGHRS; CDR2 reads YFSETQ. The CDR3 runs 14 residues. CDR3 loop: CASSLARGEWSYTF. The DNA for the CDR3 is TGCGCCAGCAGCTTGGCTAGGGGGGAATGGAGCTACACCTTC.

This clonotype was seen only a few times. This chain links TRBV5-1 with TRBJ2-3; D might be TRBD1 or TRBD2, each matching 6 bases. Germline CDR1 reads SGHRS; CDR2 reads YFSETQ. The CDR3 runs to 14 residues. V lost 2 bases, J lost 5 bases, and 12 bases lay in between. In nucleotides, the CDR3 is TGCGCCAGCAGCTTAGGGGGGATAATAGATACGCAGTATTTT. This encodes CASSLGGIIDTQYF.

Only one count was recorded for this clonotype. CDR3 protein: CASSLKRPGQAPSGANVLTF. CDR3 in DNA: TGTGCCAGCAGCTTGAAGAGACCGGGACAGGCTCCCTCTGGGGCCAACGTCCTGACTTTC. This chain uses TRBV11-2 with TRBJ2-6; 8 bases map to TRBD1. Germline CDR1 reads SGHAT; CDR2 reads FQNNGV. The CDR3 covers 20 residues. Trimming cost V 3 bases and J 0 bases; bases outside gene matches: 13.

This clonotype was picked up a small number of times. The CDR3 reads CATSRDRGGGDKNIQYF. CDR3 sequence (DNA): TGTGCCACCAGCAGAGATCGAGGAGGGGGCGACAAAAACATTCAGTACTTC. The chain has TRBV15 and TRBJ2-4; a weak D match, TRBD1 (7 bases). The CDR3 covers 17 residues. Trimming pared 0 bases from V and 3 bases from J, leaving 15 bases between. From germline, CDR1 is LNHNV and CDR2 YYDKDF (reference sequence).

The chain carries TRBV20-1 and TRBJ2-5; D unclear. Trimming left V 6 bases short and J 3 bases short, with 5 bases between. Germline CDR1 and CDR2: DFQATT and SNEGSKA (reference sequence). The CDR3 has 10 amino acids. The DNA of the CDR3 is TGCAGTGCGGCGGAAGAGACCCAGTACTTC. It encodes CSAAEETQYF.